This note documents a single T cell receptor (beta chain) sequence. These data are taken from a study of CD8 T cells in Susac syndrome. An amount of RNA that ranged from 0.5 to 1 ug was reverse transcribed with random hexamers. Using its own MiXCR run on the immunoSEQ multiplex PCR reads, TCRdb lists one record per CDR3 protein. The sample records fewer than 200,000 distinct CDR3 sequences, approximately 93% being singletons. The germline V and J ends were trimmed by 6 bases and 2 bases, with 22 bases remaining between them. The CDR3 sequence is 16 residues long. The germline gives CDR1 SQVTM, CDR2 ANQGSEA.

This rearrangement joins TRBV29-1 to TRBJ1-1, with D possibly TRBD1 on 5 matching bases. Sequenced sample: CD4+ T cells from PBMCs. The TCR originated in a human donor in good health. For the CDR3, the DNA is TGCAGCGTACGGGGCAGCCCTCCGAACAAAAACACTGAAGCTTTCTTT. Its translation: CSVRGSPPNKNTEAFF.